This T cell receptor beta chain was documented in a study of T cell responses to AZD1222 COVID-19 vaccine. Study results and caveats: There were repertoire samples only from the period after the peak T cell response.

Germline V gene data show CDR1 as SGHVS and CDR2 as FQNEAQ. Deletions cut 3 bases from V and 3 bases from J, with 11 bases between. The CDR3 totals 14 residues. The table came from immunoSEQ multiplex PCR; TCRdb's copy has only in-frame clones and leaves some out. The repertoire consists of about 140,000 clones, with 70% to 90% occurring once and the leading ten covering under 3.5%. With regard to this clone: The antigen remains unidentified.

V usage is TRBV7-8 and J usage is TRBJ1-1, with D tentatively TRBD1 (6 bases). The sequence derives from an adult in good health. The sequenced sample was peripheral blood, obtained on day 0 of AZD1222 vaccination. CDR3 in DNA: TGTGCCAGCAGCTTCCAGGGGAAGTACACTGAAGCTTTCTTT. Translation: CASSFQGKYTEAFF.